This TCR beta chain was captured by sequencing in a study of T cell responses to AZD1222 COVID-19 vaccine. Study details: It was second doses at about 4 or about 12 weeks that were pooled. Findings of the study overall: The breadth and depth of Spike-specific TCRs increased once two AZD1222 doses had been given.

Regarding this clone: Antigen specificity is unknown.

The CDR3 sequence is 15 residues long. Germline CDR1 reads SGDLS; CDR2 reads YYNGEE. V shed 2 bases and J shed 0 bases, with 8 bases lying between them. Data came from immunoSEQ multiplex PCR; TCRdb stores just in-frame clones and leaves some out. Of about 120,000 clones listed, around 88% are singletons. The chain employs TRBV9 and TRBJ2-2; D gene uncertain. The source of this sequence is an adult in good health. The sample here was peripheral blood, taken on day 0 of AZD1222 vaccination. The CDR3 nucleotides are TGTGCCAGCAGCGTCTATAGTGCGAACACCGGGGAGCTGTTTTTT. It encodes CASSVYSANTGELFF.